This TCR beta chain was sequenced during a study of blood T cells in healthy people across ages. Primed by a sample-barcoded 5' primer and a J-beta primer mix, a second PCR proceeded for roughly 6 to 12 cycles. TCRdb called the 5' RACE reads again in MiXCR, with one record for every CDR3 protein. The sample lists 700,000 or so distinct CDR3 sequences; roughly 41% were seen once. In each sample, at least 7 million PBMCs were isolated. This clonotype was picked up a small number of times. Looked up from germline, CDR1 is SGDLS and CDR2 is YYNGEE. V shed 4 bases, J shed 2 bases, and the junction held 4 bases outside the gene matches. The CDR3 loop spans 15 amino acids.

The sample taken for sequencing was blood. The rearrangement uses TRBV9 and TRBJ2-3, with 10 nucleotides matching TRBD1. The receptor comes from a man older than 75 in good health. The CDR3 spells CASSRTGGNTDTQYF. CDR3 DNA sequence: TGTGCCAGCAGCAGGACAGGGGGGAACACAGATACGCAGTATTTT. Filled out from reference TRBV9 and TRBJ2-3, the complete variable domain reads DSGVTQTPKHLITATGQRVTLRCSPRSGDLSVYWYQQSLDQGLQFLIQYYNGEERAKGNILERFSAQQFPDLHSELNLSSLELGDSALYFCASSRTGGNTDTQYFGPGTRLTVL.